What follows are 29 T cell receptor beta chains derived from one specimen sequenced in a study of human T cells and chemical hapten exposure. The time point is: healthy volunteer bleed at 2 weeks. Someone pulled total RNA out of unfractionated whole blood. TCRdb ran MiXCR on the RACE reads and lists one entry per CDR3 protein. This sample yields over 100,000 distinct CDR3 sequences, of which about 9.4% are seen a single time; approximately 1.6% belongs to the top ten. Sequencing was carried out using whole blood. The receptors here all came from a male donor in good health. Some clones in this sample may be carry-over from other donors' samples.

V and J are TRBV20-1 and TRBJ1-1; 7 nucleotides match TRBD1. Germline V gene data show CDR1 as DFQATT and CDR2 as SNEGSKA (reference sequence). The CDR3 length is 13 residues. V shed 1 base and J 3 bases; nucleotides not matched to a gene: 2. The DNA for the CDR3 is TGCAGTGCTAGAGCAGACAGGGACACTGAAGCTTTCTTT. This translates into CSARADRDTEAFF.

This chain uses TRBV10-3 with TRBJ2-6, with D perhaps matching TRBD1 (5 bases). The germline V gene encodes CDR1 ENHRY and CDR2 SYGVKD. Trimming stripped 2 bases from V and 11 bases from J, with 13 bases between. This CDR3 is built from 14 residues. This chain's CDR3 is CAISEDSQYDVLTF. The CDR3 nucleotides are TGTGCCATCAGTGAGGACAGTCAATACGACGTCCTGACTTTC.

In its sample, this clonotype was seen a few times. This rearrangement joins TRBV5-6 to TRBJ2-7; 8 nucleotides match TRBD1. CDR3 length: 15 residues. CDR1 is SGHDT, CDR2 YYEEEE, per germline. V gave up 5 bases and J gave up 6 bases; unmatched junction bases: 13. CDR3 loop: CASSPRQGFLGEQYF. Here the CDR3 DNA reads TGTGCCAGCAGTCCGAGACAGGGGTTCCTTGGCGAGCAGTACTTC.

This chain links TRBV7-2 with TRBJ2-7; TRBD2 aligns across 7 bases. CDR3 length: 16 residues. V shed 2 bases and J 1 base; nucleotides not matched to a gene: 8. Germline lookup yields CDR1 SGHTA and CDR2 FQGNSA. CDR3 protein: CASSLLTGGGSYEQYF. CDR3 in DNA: TGTGCCAGCAGCTTACTGACTGGGGGGGGGTCCTACGAGCAGTACTTC. Together with reference TRBV7-2 and TRBJ2-7, the CDR3 gives the full variable domain: GAGVSQSPSNKVTEKGKDVELRCDPISGHTALYWYRQSLGQGLEFLIYFQGNSAPDKSGLPSDRFSAERTGGSVSTLTIQRTQQEDSAVYLCASSLLTGGGSYEQYFGPGTRLTVT.

The table lists this clonotype with a few counts. The rearrangement links TRBV12-3 or TRBV12-4 to TRBJ1-4, with D perhaps TRBD1 (6 bases). The CDR3 totals 16 residues. Trimming took 4 bases from V and 7 from J, leaving 19 bases between them. The CDR3 region has the DNA TGTGCCAGCAGTTATGGACAGCCCGGTTGGAGTGAAAAACTGTTTTTT. Translated, it gives CASSYGQPGWSEKLFF.

This clonotype was seen at least ten times. The gene calls are TRBV7-2 and TRBJ1-6; the match to TRBD1 covers 7 bases. V trimming: 5 bases; J trimming: 6 bases; junction bases outside the gene matches: 7. The CDR3 totals 15 residues. In germline, CDR1 is SGHTA, CDR2 FQGNSA. In DNA form, the CDR3 reads TGTGCCAGCAGCCAAGGACAGGCGCTTAATTCACCCCTCCACTTT. Protein sequence: CASSQGQALNSPLHF.

This clonotype has only a few counts. V is TRBV4-1 and J is TRBJ2-7; 8 bases line up with TRBD2. Unmatched junction bases numbered 4, after V lost 0 bases and J lost 0 bases. Per the germline V gene, CDR1 is MGHRA and CDR2 is YSYEKL. CDR3 length equals 16 residues. CDR3 residues: CASSQDPGGPSYEQYF. The CDR3 coding sequence is TGCGCCAGCAGCCAAGATCCGGGGGGGCCCTCCTACGAGCAGTACTTC.

This clonotype has just a few counts. The CDR3 protein is CASSGAEAFF. The CDR3 DNA sequence: TGTGCCAGCAGCGGAGCTGAAGCTTTCTTT. This chain joins TRBV7-2 and TRBJ1-1, with D unclear. The CDR3 has 10 amino acids. From germline, CDR1 is SGHTA and CDR2 FQGNSA. Trimming shortened V by 5 bases and J by 6 bases, and 4 bases separated the two germline ends.

The chain employs TRBV5-1 and TRBJ2-5, with D perhaps given as TRBD1 or TRBD2 (5 bases each). This CDR3 region has 15 residues. Trimming left V 3 bases short and J 0 bases short, with 12 bases between. Looked up from germline, CDR1 is SGHRS and CDR2 is YFSETQ. The CDR3 nucleotides read TGCGCCAGCAGCTCGAGGGACGGATACCAAGAGACCCAGTACTTC. It specifies CASSSRDGYQETQYF.

This clonotype was counted between two and nine times. The chain links TRBV5-8 to TRBJ1-5; no reliable D call. This CDR3 is built from 16 residues. V lost 1 base and J 2 bases, leaving 13 bases between the germline ends. Per the germline V gene, CDR1 is SGHTS and CDR2 is YDEGEE. In DNA form, the CDR3 reads TGTGCCAGCAGCTTGTTGGGAGGCGCGGGCAATCAGCCCCAGCATTTT. This sequence encodes CASSLLGGAGNQPQHF.

The chain is built from TRBV12-3 or TRBV12-4 and TRBJ2-5; 10 nucleotides line up with TRBD2. The CDR3 runs to 14 residues. V lost 6 bases to trimming and J lost 3 bases; unmatched junction nucleotides: 4. The CDR3 here is CASSEGLAEETQYF. The CDR3, as DNA: TGTGCCAGCAGCGAAGGACTAGCGGAAGAGACCCAGTACTTC.

This clonotype showed up just a few times. The chain uses TRBV12-3 or TRBV12-4 and TRBJ1-1; 8 nucleotides match TRBD1. V gave up 8 bases and J gave up 6 bases; unmatched junction bases: 8. CDR3 size: 13 residues. The CDR3: CASSRDRGAEAFF. CDR3 DNA: TGTGCCAGCTCAAGAGACAGGGGCGCTGAAGCTTTCTTT.

The chain couples TRBV19 to TRBJ2-2; D uncertain. Looked up from germline, CDR1 is LNHDA and CDR2 is SQIVND (reference sequence). Trimming took 1 base from V and 1 from J, leaving 4 bases between them. CDR3 length: 14 residues. CDR3 protein: CASSIGQNTGELFF. DNA for the CDR3: TGTGCCAGTAGTATAGGGCAGAACACCGGGGAGCTGTTTTTT.

This clonotype was counted a few times. The rearrangement joins TRBV12-3 or TRBV12-4 to TRBJ2-2; 8 bases map to TRBD1. The trim removed 2 bases at V and 7 bases at J, leaving 0 bases unmatched. CDR3 length: 13 amino acids. The chain's CDR3 is CASSLTGGGELFF. CDR3 DNA: TGTGCCAGCAGTTTAACAGGGGGCGGGGAGCTGTTTTTT.

This clonotype was counted between two and nine times. The chain is built from TRBV27 and TRBJ2-2, with D perhaps matching TRBD2 (6 bases). With 3 bases removed from V and 6 bases from J, the gap between germline ends came to 17 bases. The V gene's germline CDR1 is MNHEY and CDR2 SMNVEV (reference sequence). The CDR3 spans 16 residues. The CDR3 region is CASSFRGRERAGELFF. The CDR3 DNA reads as TGTGCCAGCAGTTTCCGGGGGAGAGAGAGGGCCGGGGAGCTGTTTTTT.

This clonotype was counted ten times or more. The rearrangement links TRBV13 to TRBJ2-1; 9 bases line up with TRBD2. The ends lost 5 bases at V and 2 bases at J; junction bases unmatched: 7. The CDR3 length is 16 residues. The germline CDR1 and CDR2 sequences are PRHDT and FYEKMQ (reference sequence). The CDR3 sequence is CASSPRLADTYNEQFF. CDR3 nucleotide sequence: TGTGCCAGCAGCCCTCGACTAGCGGACACCTACAATGAGCAGTTCTTC.

The rearrangement links TRBV5-6 to TRBJ2-6; D is uncertain. V dropped 0 bases and J dropped 0 bases, with 4 bases sitting between them. From germline, CDR1 is SGHDT and CDR2 YYEEEE. This CDR3 has 15 residues. This chain's CDR3 is CASSLGVSGANVLTF. For the CDR3, the DNA is TGTGCCAGCAGCTTGGGAGTCTCTGGGGCCAACGTCCTGACTTTC.

This clonotype showed up just once. The chain links TRBV12-3 or TRBV12-4 to TRBJ2-2; 8 bases are a match to TRBD1. V shed 4 bases and J 8 bases; nucleotides not matched to a gene: 12. This CDR3 has 16 residues. The DNA of the CDR3 is TGTGCCAGCAGTTCCCTTGGACAGGGAATGACTGGGGAGCTGTTTTTT. Encoded protein: CASSSLGQGMTGELFF.

The chain uses TRBV2 and TRBJ2-6; D not certain. The germline V gene has CDR1 SNHLY and CDR2 FYNNEI. Trimming shortened V by 7 bases and J by 4 bases, and 5 bases separated the two germline ends. The CDR3 extends over 12 amino acids. The CDR3: CASNGGANVLTF. CDR3 bases: TGTGCCAGCAATGGGGGGGCCAACGTCCTGACTTTC. Full variable domain (missing parts from reference TRBV2 and TRBJ2-6): EPEVTQTPSHQVTQMGQEVILRCVPISNHLYFYWYRQILGQKVEFLVSFYNNEISEKSEIFDDQFSVERPDGSNFTLKIRSTKLEDSAMYFCASNGGANVLTFGAGSRLTVL.

The chain has TRBV6-2 or TRBV6-3 and TRBJ2-1; D may be TRBD1 (5 bases). Per the germline V gene, CDR1 is MNHEY and CDR2 is SVGEGT. This CDR3 has 13 amino acids. V lost 6 bases and J 3 bases, leaving 9 bases between the germline ends. CDR3 region: CASRGLDYNEQFF. CDR3 DNA: TGTGCCAGCAGGGGGCTAGACTACAATGAGCAGTTCTTC.

This clonotype has ten or more counts. The rearrangement uses TRBV4-2 and TRBJ2-6; D remains ambiguous. Germline V CDR1 and CDR2: LGHNA, YNFKEQ. The CDR3 is 16 amino acids. Trimming pared 0 bases from V and 0 bases from J, leaving 6 bases between. CDR3 nucleotides: TGTGCCAGCAGCCAAGAGGCCACCTCTGGGGCCAACGTCCTGACTTTC. This gives the protein CASSQEATSGANVLTF.

The chain is built from TRBV7-2 and TRBJ2-6; D remains unclear. Germline values: CDR1 SGHTA, CDR2 FQGNSA. V lost 2 bases to trimming and J lost 2 bases, with 7 bases between them. The CDR3 is 15 amino acids. The CDR3 region is CASSLIVTGANVLTF. The CDR3, as DNA: TGTGCCAGCAGCTTAATCGTGACTGGGGCCAACGTCCTGACTTTC.

This clonotype was observed at least ten times. J is TRBJ1-5 and V is TRBV2; a weak D match, TRBD1 (5 bases). Trimming left V 8 bases short and J 3 bases short, with 11 bases between. From germline, CDR1 is SNHLY and CDR2 FYNNEI. This CDR3 region has 13 residues. The CDR3 sequence is CASRTTDNQPQHF. The CDR3 nucleotides are TGTGCCAGCCGGACAACGGACAATCAGCCCCAGCATTTT.

The chain couples TRBV20-1 to TRBJ2-5; unclear D gene. The CDR3 is 12 amino acids. The germline gives CDR1 DFQATT, CDR2 SNEGSKA (reference sequence). The V end lost 6 bases, the J end lost 5 bases, and 13 bases lay between the germline ends. As DNA, the CDR3 is TGCAGTGCCTCGGACGGAAGGGAGACCCAGTACTTC. Its translation is CSASDGRETQYF.

This clonotype has at least ten counts. The chain joins TRBV7-9 to TRBJ1-5; a weak D match, TRBD1 (6 bases). In germline, CDR1 is SEHNR, CDR2 FQNEAQ (reference sequence). The V gene lost 5 bases and the J gene lost 0 bases, with 11 bases spanning the gap. The CDR3 has 15 residues. The CDR3: CASSPRGDSNQPQHF. The CDR3 coding sequence is TGTGCCAGCAGCCCAAGGGGGGATAGCAATCAGCCCCAGCATTTT. Supplemented by reference TRBV7-9 and TRBJ1-5, the full variable domain reads DTGVSQNPRHKITKRGQNVTFRCDPISEHNRLYWYRQTLGQGPEFLTYFQNEAQLEKSRLLSDRFSAERPKGSFSTLEIQRTEQGDSAMYLCASSPRGDSNQPQHFGDGTRLSIL.

The chain links TRBV7-2 to TRBJ1-2, with a weak D call TRBD1 (6 bases). Trimming left V 0 bases short and J 1 base short, with 9 bases between. The CDR3 sequence is 15 residues long. The germline V gene has CDR1 SGHTA and CDR2 FQGNSA. This CDR3 reads CASSLADRFNYGYTF. DNA of the CDR3: TGTGCCAGCAGCTTAGCGGACAGATTTAACTATGGCTACACCTTC.

This clonotype was picked up a small number of times. The chain recombines TRBV3-1 with TRBJ2-7; D unresolved. The CDR3 has 15 residues. Germline-derived CDR1 and CDR2 are LGHDT and YNNKEL (reference sequence). Trimming took off 3 bases at V and 6 bases at J, with 18 bases between the two ends. CDR3 protein: CASSQVDHTSLEQYF. For the CDR3, the DNA is TGTGCCAGCAGCCAGGTAGACCACACGTCCCTCGAGCAGTACTTC.

This clonotype was detected many times. The genes are TRBV7-9 and TRBJ1-1, with 7 bases lining up with TRBD1. CDR1 and CDR2 (germline): SEHNR, FQNEAQ (reference sequence). V shed 1 base and J 0 bases; nucleotides not matched to a gene: 14. This CDR3 is built from 19 residues. CDR3 nucleotide sequence: TGTGCCAGCAGCTTAGGAGGATTGTGGGTACAGGGGATGAACACTGAAGCTTTCTTT. This sequence encodes CASSLGGLWVQGMNTEAFF.

At least ten counts were recorded for this clonotype. The V and J genes are TRBV20-1 and TRBJ2-3; D call uncertain. V dropped 3 bases and J dropped 0 bases, with 13 bases sitting between them. The CDR3 has 15 residues. The germline CDR1 and CDR2 sequences are DFQATT and SNEGSKA (reference sequence). CDR3 in DNA: TGCAGTGCTAGCCCCTCGACATCTAGCACAGATACGCAGTATTTT. Encoded protein: CSASPSTSSTDTQYF.